Sequencing of this T cell receptor beta chain was carried out in a study of blood T cell repertoires in COVID-19. TCRdb's table, derived via immunoSEQ multiplex PCR, lists solely in-frame clones and lacks some. Here the sample spans roughly 180,000 clones, 70% to 90% being singletons. Germline CDR1 reads SGHRS; CDR2 reads YFSETQ. This CDR3 spans 14 amino acids. The V gene lost 0 bases and the J gene lost 13 bases, with 19 bases spanning the gap. This clone was observed a few times. The receptor was isolated from a woman in her forties or fifties who had recovered from COVID-19. The chain couples TRBV5-1 to TRBJ1-2; perhaps TRBD1 as D (5 bases). Material for sequencing was PBMCs or T cells enriched from blood (not recorded which). CDR3: CASSLEGIGEVFTF. The CDR3 DNA follows: TGCGCCAGCAGCTTGGAAGGGATAGGGGAGGTGTTCACCTTC.